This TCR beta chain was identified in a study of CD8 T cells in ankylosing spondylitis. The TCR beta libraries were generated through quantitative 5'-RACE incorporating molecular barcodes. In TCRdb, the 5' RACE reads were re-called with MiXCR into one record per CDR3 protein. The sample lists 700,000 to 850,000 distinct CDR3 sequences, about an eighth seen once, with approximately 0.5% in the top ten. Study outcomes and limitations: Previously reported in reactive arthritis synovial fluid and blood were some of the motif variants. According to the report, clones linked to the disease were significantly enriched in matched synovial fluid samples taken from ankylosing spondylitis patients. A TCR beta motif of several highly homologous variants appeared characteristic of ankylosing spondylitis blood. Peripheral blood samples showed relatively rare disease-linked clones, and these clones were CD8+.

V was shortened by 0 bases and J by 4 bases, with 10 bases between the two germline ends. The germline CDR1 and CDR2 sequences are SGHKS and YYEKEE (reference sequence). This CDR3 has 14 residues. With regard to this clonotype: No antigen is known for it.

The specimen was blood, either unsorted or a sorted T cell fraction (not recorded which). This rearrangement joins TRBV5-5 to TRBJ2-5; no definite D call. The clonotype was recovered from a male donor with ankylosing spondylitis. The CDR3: CASSLGLVRETQYF. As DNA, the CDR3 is TGTGCCAGCAGCTTGGGGCTCGTCCGAGAGACCCAGTACTTC.